The 27 T cell receptor beta chains below were found in one sample sequenced in a study of early T cells in non-severe SARS-CoV-2 infection. TCRdb reprocessed the 5' RACE reads with MiXCR, giving one entry per CDR3 protein. The sample has 55,000 to 75,000 distinct CDR3 sequences; 11% are singletons. The sample taken for sequencing was whole blood. The receptors derive from an adult who was a healthcare worker with PCR-confirmed SARS-CoV-2 infection or an uninfected control (not recorded which).

The V gene is TRBV6-5, the J gene TRBJ2-7; D remains ambiguous. The ends were cut back, 3 bases at V and 3 bases at J, with 12 bases in the middle. Germline V gives CDR1 MNHEY, CDR2 SVGAGI. The CDR3 spans 14 residues. The CDR3 is CASSYHTRSYEQYF. The CDR3 bases are TGTGCCAGCAGTTATCACACCCGGAGCTACGAGCAGTACTTC.

Many counts were recorded for this clonotype. The chain is built from TRBV7-9 and TRBJ2-1; the D gene could be TRBD1 or TRBD2 (7 bases each). This CDR3 spans 16 amino acids. Per germline, CDR1 SEHNR and CDR2 FQNEAQ (reference sequence). Trimming stripped 5 bases from V and 8 bases from J, with 22 bases between. In nucleotides, the CDR3 is TGTGCCAGCAGCCCTAGGGGAGGGGGCGATTTATATGAGCAGTTCTTC. Amino acids: CASSPRGGGDLYEQFF.

This clonotype was detected a few times. This chain links TRBV19 with TRBJ2-5; possible D gene TRBD1, 5 bases. Germline V gene data show CDR1 as LNHDA and CDR2 as SQIVND (reference sequence). The CDR3 is 13 residues long. V dropped 3 bases and J dropped 2 bases, with 7 bases sitting between them. CDR3 protein: CASSMRTQETQYF. The CDR3 DNA reads as TGTGCCAGTAGTATGAGGACACAAGAGACCCAGTACTTC.

The chain uses TRBV20-1 and TRBJ2-1; D perhaps matches TRBD2 (6 bases). Trimming removed 7 bases at V and 7 bases at J, with 14 bases between. The germline gives CDR1 DFQATT, CDR2 SNEGSKA (reference sequence). The CDR3 extends over 12 amino acids. The CDR3 DNA follows: TGCAGTGTCACGGGAGAGGGGAATGAGCAGTTCTTC. This sequence encodes CSVTGEGNEQFF.

This clonotype was seen more than once but under ten times. The chain is built from TRBV6-6 and TRBJ1-6; D uncertain. CDR1 is MNHNY and CDR2 is SVGAGI in the germline V gene (reference sequence). Trimming pared 0 bases from V and 3 bases from J, leaving 12 bases between. CDR3 length: 17 residues. The CDR3 coding sequence is TGTGCCAGCAGTTACTCGATGGCAGAGCACTATAATTCACCCCTCCACTTT. Amino acid sequence: CASSYSMAEHYNSPLHF.

V and J are TRBV6-9 and TRBJ2-3; D possibly uses TRBD1 or TRBD2 (5 bases each). Germline V lookup: CDR1 MNHGY, CDR2 SVAAGI. V gave up 7 bases and J gave up 1 base, with 18 bases separating them. The CDR3 has 16 amino acids. The CDR3 region has the DNA TGTGCCAGCATAAAGTCTCCCGGGACCTGCACAGATACGCAGTATTTT. This translates into CASIKSPGTCTDTQYF.

V gene TRBV6-2 or TRBV6-3 combines with J gene TRBJ2-7; D is unclear. V was pared by 3 bases and J by 6 bases, with 6 bases between. The length of the CDR3 is 11 residues. Per germline, CDR1 MNHEY and CDR2 SVGEGT. The CDR3 protein is CASSYRGEQYF. In nucleotides, the CDR3 is TGTGCCAGCAGTTATAGAGGCGAGCAGTACTTC.

V usage is TRBV6-6 and J usage is TRBJ2-1, with a possible D match to TRBD1 (6 bases). From germline, CDR1 is MNHNY and CDR2 SVGAGI (reference sequence). This CDR3 region has 16 residues. Trimming left V 2 bases short and J 0 bases short, with 11 bases between. CDR3 coding DNA: TGTGCCAGCAGTTACATAGGGGGATCCTCCTACAATGAGCAGTTCTTC. Translated, it gives CASSYIGGSSYNEQFF.

The chain recombines TRBV7-9 with TRBJ2-3, with 8 bases lining up with TRBD2. CDR3 size: 16 residues. Germline V gives CDR1 SEHNR, CDR2 FQNEAQ (reference sequence). The trim removed 4 bases at V and 2 bases at J, leaving 8 bases unmatched. The DNA for the CDR3 is TGTGCCAGCAGCTCCCTTGGACTAGCTCACACAGATACGCAGTATTTT. It specifies CASSSLGLAHTDTQYF.

This clonotype was detected a few times. CDR3 bases: TGTGCCTGGAGTGTATGGGCTCGGGACACCGGGGAGCTGTTTTTT. It is translated as CAWSVWARDTGELFF. The chain joins TRBV30 to TRBJ2-2; D remains unclear. CDR3 length equals 15 residues. CDR1 GTSNPN and CDR2 SVGIG come from the germline V gene (reference sequence). Trimming stripped 0 bases from V and 3 bases from J, with 11 bases between.

This clonotype was detected ten times or more. The rearrangement joins TRBV6-5 to TRBJ2-3; 10 bases line up with TRBD1. In germline, CDR1 is MNHEY, CDR2 SVGAGI. V lost 5 bases and J lost 6; bases outside the gene matches: 8. The CDR3 is made up of 15 amino acids. The CDR3 region is CASSHRQGAGDTQYF. In DNA, the CDR3 is TGTGCCAGCAGTCACAGACAGGGGGCAGGGGATACGCAGTATTTT.

This clonotype was counted at least ten times. V and J are TRBV19 and TRBJ2-1; D is unresolved. V lost 5 bases to trimming and J lost 4 bases, with 15 bases between them. From germline, CDR1 is LNHDA and CDR2 SQIVND (reference sequence). The CDR3 length is 15 residues. This CDR3 reads CASSPSGDVYNEQFF. As DNA, the CDR3 is TGTGCCAGTAGTCCATCGGGTGACGTTTACAATGAGCAGTTCTTC.

This clonotype was counted many times. The J gene is TRBJ2-1, the V gene TRBV19, with 8 nucleotides matching TRBD2. CDR1 is LNHDA and CDR2 is SQIVND in the germline V gene (reference sequence). The J segment lost 8 bases and the V segment lost 6 bases, leaving 6 bases of the junction unmatched. CDR3 length: 13 amino acids. This CDR3 reads CASRRREVDEQFF. DNA of the CDR3: TGTGCCAGTAGGAGGCGGGAGGTCGATGAGCAGTTCTTC. The full variable domain, in which reference TRBV19 and TRBJ2-1 provide the parts outside the CDR3, is DGGITQSPKYLFRKEGQNVTLSCEQNLNHDAMYWYRQDPGQGLRLIYYSQIVNDFQKGDIAEGYSVSREKKESFPLTVTSAQKNPTAFYLCASRRREVDEQFFGPGTRLTVL.

V gene TRBV29-1 combines with J gene TRBJ2-3, with a tentative D call TRBD2 (5 bases). V was trimmed by 6 bases and J by 7 bases, leaving 11 bases between them. CDR1 SQVTM and CDR2 ANQGSEA come from the germline V gene. CDR3 size: 11 residues. CDR3 nucleotide sequence: TGCAGCGTGGAGGACTCATATACGCAGTATTTT. It codes for CSVEDSYTQYF.

This clonotype was counted a few times. The rearrangement uses TRBV10-1 and TRBJ2-3; D is unclear. Trimming took off 3 bases at V and 3 bases at J, with 4 bases between the two ends. CDR1 and CDR2 (germline): WNHNN, SYGVQD (reference sequence). The CDR3 consists of 12 residues. CDR3 loop: CASSDSTDTQYF. CDR3 DNA: TGCGCCAGCAGTGACTCGACAGATACGCAGTATTTT.

This clonotype was detected a few times. The rearrangement links TRBV5-1 to TRBJ2-4; TRBD1 matches at 9 bases. V lost 3 bases, J lost 6 bases, and 7 bases stayed unmatched. The length of the CDR3 is 15 residues. CDR1 and CDR2 from the germline V gene are SGHRS and YFSETQ. The CDR3 DNA is TGCGCCAGCAGCTCTAACCCGGGACAGGGAAACATTCAGTACTTC. This codes for CASSSNPGQGNIQYF.

This clonotype showed up just a few times. The gene calls are TRBV20-1 and TRBJ2-1; D gene ambiguous. The germline V and J ends were trimmed by 1 base and 2 bases, with 12 bases remaining between them. CDR1 DFQATT and CDR2 SNEGSKA come from the germline V gene (reference sequence). The CDR3 totals 15 residues. DNA of the CDR3: TGCAGTGCTAGAGTGGTGCTCGGCCCCTACAATGAGCAGTTCTTC. Translated, it gives CSARVVLGPYNEQFF.

The chain has TRBV7-6 and TRBJ1-1; the D gene is possibly TRBD1 (5 bases). The CDR3 covers 14 residues. V was cut by 1 base and J by 2 bases, with 8 bases left in between. Per the germline V gene, CDR1 is SGHVS and CDR2 is FNYEAQ. The CDR3 DNA sequence: TGTGCCAGCAGCTTAGAAGGGGATAACACTGAAGCTTTCTTT. Translating gives CASSLEGDNTEAFF.

The chain links TRBV5-5 to TRBJ2-2, with a weak D call TRBD2 (5 bases). The CDR3 has 13 amino acids. Trimming pared 6 bases from V and 7 bases from J, leaving 13 bases between. Germline V lookup: CDR1 SGHKS, CDR2 YYEKEE (reference sequence). DNA for the CDR3: TGTGCCAGCACCCCCCGCGGACTCGGGGAGCTGTTTTTT. Protein: CASTPRGLGELFF.

The chain combines TRBV20-1 with TRBJ1-6; weak D call: TRBD1 (6 bases). The CDR3 is 14 residues long. Trimming took 6 bases from V and 11 from J, leaving 20 bases between them. From germline, CDR1 is DFQATT and CDR2 SNEGSKA (reference sequence). The CDR3 loop reads CSAFEGGNEPPLHF. The CDR3 DNA reads as TGCAGTGCCTTTGAGGGGGGGAATGAGCCACCCCTCCACTTT.

The V gene is TRBV27, the J gene TRBJ1-6, with TRBD1 as a possible D gene (5 bases). Germline V gene data show CDR1 as MNHEY and CDR2 as SMNVEV (reference sequence). This CDR3 comprises 14 residues. V was shortened by 6 bases and J by 10 bases, with 16 bases between the two germline ends. This CDR3 reads CASSYPRAGSPLHF. CDR3 DNA: TGTGCCAGCAGCTACCCCAGGGCTGGATCACCCCTCCACTTT.

This clonotype was detected many times. The chain has TRBV7-9 and TRBJ2-5; D possibly corresponds to TRBD1 (5 bases). This CDR3 comprises 16 residues. V lost 8 bases to trimming and J lost 1 base, with 20 bases between them. Germline V lookup: CDR1 SEHNR, CDR2 FQNEAQ (reference sequence). Here the CDR3 DNA reads TGTGCCAGCTTCGAAACAGGCGCCGCAACCCAAGAGACCCAGTACTTC. This codes for CASFETGAATQETQYF.

This clonotype was detected ten times or more. The CDR3 loop reads CSAQTPTGMFTEAFF. Here the CDR3 DNA reads TGCAGTGCTCAAACCCCTACAGGGATGTTCACTGAAGCTTTCTTT. The chain employs TRBV20-1 and TRBJ1-1; tentative D call: TRBD1 (6 bases). Germline-derived CDR1 and CDR2 are DFQATT and SNEGSKA (reference sequence). The germline V and J ends were trimmed by 5 bases and 4 bases, with 20 bases remaining between them. This CDR3 comprises 15 residues.

The rearrangement links TRBV20-1 to TRBJ2-7, with 13 nucleotides matching TRBD2. The CDR3 spans 14 residues. The V segment lost 7 bases and the J segment 3 bases; nucleotides outside the gene matches: 6. The germline V gene encodes CDR1 DFQATT and CDR2 SNEGSKA (reference sequence). CDR3 sequence reads: CSVTSGRDYYEQYF. CDR3 nucleotides: TGCAGTGTTACTAGCGGGAGGGATTACTACGAGCAGTACTTC.

This clonotype was detected only a few times. The V gene is TRBV7-2, the J gene TRBJ2-5; D remains unclear. This CDR3 has 15 residues. The germline CDR1 and CDR2 sequences are SGHTA and FQGNSA. V was shortened by 4 bases and J by 4 bases, with 16 bases between the two germline ends. CDR3 loop: CASSSQMSSGETQYF. DNA of the CDR3: TGTGCCAGCAGCTCTCAAATGTCGTCAGGAGAGACCCAGTACTTC.

In its sample, this clonotype was seen a few times. The chain joins TRBV9 to TRBJ2-5; D call uncertain. V shed 0 bases and J shed 0 bases, with 6 bases lying between them. There are 14 residues in the CDR3. Looked up from germline, CDR1 is SGDLS and CDR2 is YYNGEE. CDR3 nucleotide sequence: TGTGCCAGCAGCGTAGGCCCCTACCAAGAGACCCAGTACTTC. Translating gives CASSVGPYQETQYF.

This chain joins TRBV5-1 and TRBJ1-5, with D unclear. The CDR3 length is 14 residues. V shed 4 bases and J shed 4 bases, with 12 bases lying between them. Germline CDR1 and CDR2: SGHRS and YFSETQ. Here the CDR3 reads CASSAGSLNQPQHF. The CDR3 DNA follows: TGCGCCAGCAGCGCCGGGTCCCTAAATCAGCCCCAGCATTTT.